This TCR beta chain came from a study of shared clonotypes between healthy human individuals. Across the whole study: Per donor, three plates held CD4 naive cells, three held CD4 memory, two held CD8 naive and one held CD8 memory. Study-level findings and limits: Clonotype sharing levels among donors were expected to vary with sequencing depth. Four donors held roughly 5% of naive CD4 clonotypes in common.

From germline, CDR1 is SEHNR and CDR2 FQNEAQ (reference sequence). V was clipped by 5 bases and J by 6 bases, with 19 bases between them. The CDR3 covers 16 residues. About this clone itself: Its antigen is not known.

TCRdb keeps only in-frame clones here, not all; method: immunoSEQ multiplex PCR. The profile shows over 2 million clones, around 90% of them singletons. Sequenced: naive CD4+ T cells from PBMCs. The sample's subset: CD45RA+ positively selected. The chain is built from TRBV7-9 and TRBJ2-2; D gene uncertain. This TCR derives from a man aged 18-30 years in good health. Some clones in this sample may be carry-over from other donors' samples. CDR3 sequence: CASSRPSSRLAGELFF. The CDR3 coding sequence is TGTGCCAGCAGCCGCCCGTCTTCTAGACTCGCCGGGGAGCTGTTTTTT.